The 21 T cell receptor beta chains below all came from one sample that was sequenced in a study of blood T cell repertoires in COVID-19 (dated by TCRdb to the early 2020s). The method was the immunoSEQ multiplex PCR assay. TCRdb took over this immuneACCESS table, retaining in-frame rearrangements with V and J assigned. Such tables are incomplete; in checked studies, under half of the missing clones stem from an unresolved V gene, and the remainder is unexplained. Across this sample there are over 40,000 clones, with around 84% seen only once. The ten largest clones add up to around 4.6% of the sample. Sequenced input: peripheral blood. These receptors were taken from a man at least 80 years old with active COVID-19.

This clone appeared a single time. V gene TRBV9 combines with J gene TRBJ2-2; 7 bases are shared with TRBD2. The CDR3 runs to 16 residues. V was clipped by 1 base and J by 7 bases; unmatched bases: 10. Germline CDR1 reads SGDLS; CDR2 reads YYNGEE. The DNA of the CDR3 is TGTGCCAGCAGCGTACTGGGGACTACCCCGAGCGGGGAGCTGTTTTTT. It translates to CASSVLGTTPSGELFF.

V is TRBV12-3 or TRBV12-4 and J is TRBJ2-1; D not resolved. V lost 6 bases, J lost 9 bases, and 9 bases lay in between. The CDR3 has 11 residues. Here the CDR3 DNA reads TGTGCCAGCAGCACTTCCATTGAGCAGTTCTTC. Protein product: CASSTSIEQFF.

This rearrangement joins TRBV2 to TRBJ2-5, with TRBD2 identical over 7 bases. Germline loops: CDR1 SNHLY, CDR2 FYNNEI. The CDR3 sequence is 19 residues long. J lost 2 bases, V lost 5 bases, and 20 bases had no gene match. For the CDR3, the DNA is TGTGCCAGCAGTCCGAGGATTCCTTTTCTAGCGGTGGTACAAGAGACCCAGTACTTC. This sequence encodes CASSPRIPFLAVVQETQYF.

This sequence joins TRBV30 and TRBJ1-5; tentative D call: TRBD1 (5 bases). Germline lookup yields CDR1 GTSNPN and CDR2 SVGIG (reference sequence). The CDR3 sequence is 15 residues long. V was clipped by 1 base and J by 5 bases, with 15 bases between them. CDR3 DNA sequence: TGTGCCTGGAGTGCTAGGGGTACGAGTGATCAGCCCCAGCATTTT. Its translation is CAWSARGTSDQPQHF.

J is TRBJ1-2 and V is TRBV18; D is unresolved. The CDR3 extends over 16 amino acids. CDR1 and CDR2 (germline): KGHSH, LQKENI. The V gene lost 0 bases and the J gene lost 1 base, with 12 bases spanning the gap. The CDR3: CASSPPEVQVNYGYTF. The CDR3 DNA reads TGTGCCAGCTCACCACCGGAGGTGCAGGTTAACTATGGCTACACCTTC.

The V and J genes are TRBV7-8 and TRBJ2-3; D is possibly TRBD2 (7 bases). The CDR3 spans 16 residues. Trimming removed 5 bases at V and 5 bases at J, with 20 bases between. The germline CDR1 and CDR2 sequences are SGHVS and FQNEAQ. The CDR3 DNA reads TGTGCCAGCAGCGCCGTGGGGGCGGGAGCTGGAGATACGCAGTATTTT. Its protein product is CASSAVGAGAGDTQYF.

The V gene is TRBV6-2 or TRBV6-3, the J gene TRBJ1-1; D unresolved. The V end was cut by 6 bases, the J end by 1 base, with 15 bases between. Germline V gene lookup returns CDR1 MNHEY and CDR2 SVGEGT. The CDR3 consists of 15 residues. CDR3 residues: CASSPLQTPNTEAFF. The CDR3 DNA reads TGTGCCAGCAGCCCCCTCCAGACACCGAACACTGAAGCTTTCTTT.

This rearrangement joins TRBV2 to TRBJ1-1; D remains unclear. The CDR3 is made up of 13 amino acids. V lost 3 bases, J lost 2 bases, and 7 bases lay in between. Germline V gene sequence: CDR1 SNHLY, CDR2 FYNNEI. The CDR3 loop reads CASSDQFNTEAFF. The CDR3 coding sequence is TGTGCCAGCAGTGACCAGTTTAACACTGAAGCTTTCTTT.

V gene TRBV3-1 (or the pseudogene TRBV3-2) combines with J gene TRBJ2-3; 10 bases map to TRBD2. The CDR3 consists of 17 residues. The germline CDR1 and CDR2 sequences are LGHDT and YNNKEL (reference sequence). Germline trimming cut 5 bases from V and 0 bases from J; bases unmatched to any gene: 8. The CDR3 nucleotides read TGTGCCAGCAGCTTTTCCGGGACTAGCGTTAGCACAGATACGCAGTATTTT. Protein product: CASSFSGTSVSTDTQYF.

The CDR3 nucleotides read TGTGCCAGCAGCAACCCGCCTGGGACAGGCTCCTACGAGCAGTACTTC. This gives the protein CASSNPPGTGSYEQYF. The rearrangement joins TRBV11-1 to TRBJ2-7, with 8 bases lining up with TRBD1. The V gene end was trimmed by 5 bases and the J gene end by 0 bases; junction bases not matched to a gene: 9. Germline CDR1 is SGHAT and CDR2 is FQDESV (reference sequence). This CDR3 has 16 residues.

The chain recombines TRBV3-1 (or the pseudogene TRBV3-2) with TRBJ1-4; 8 nucleotides line up with TRBD1. This CDR3 region has 16 residues. From germline, CDR1 is LGHDT and CDR2 YNNKEL (reference sequence). The V gene end was trimmed by 0 bases and the J gene end by 7 bases; junction bases not matched to a gene: 7. CDR3 DNA sequence: TGTGCCAGCAGCCAAGACCTCAGGGGGCTGAGTGAAAAACTGTTTTTT. Protein sequence: CASSQDLRGLSEKLFF.

The CDR3 region has the DNA TGTGCCAGCAATCCGGACAGGGCTGGCAATCAGCCCCAGCATTTT. Protein: CASNPDRAGNQPQHF. The rearrangement uses TRBV6-5 and TRBJ1-5, with 8 bases that match TRBD1. Germline assignment: CDR1 MNHEY and CDR2 SVGAGI. Trimming took 7 bases from V and 2 from J; bases not matched to a gene: 7. The CDR3 totals 15 residues.

The chain employs TRBV7-2 and TRBJ2-2; TRBD2 might be the D (6 bases). CDR1 is SGHTA, CDR2 FQGNSA, per germline. Between the trimmed V and J ends, which lost 7 bases and 2 bases, there was a span of 14 bases. CDR3 length: 15 residues. In nucleotides, the CDR3 is TGTGCCAGCATCTGGACTACTTTTAACACCGGGGAGCTGTTTTTT. This gives the protein CASIWTTFNTGELFF.

The chain combines TRBV3-1 (or the pseudogene TRBV3-2) with TRBJ1-6; D ambiguous. This CDR3 comprises 13 residues. Trimming cost V 2 bases and J 7 bases, with 6 bases left between them. Looked up from germline, CDR1 is LGHDT and CDR2 is YNNKEL (reference sequence). CDR3 nucleotides: TGTGCCAGCAGCCAATCTGAGAATTCACCCCTCCACTTT. Its translation: CASSQSENSPLHF.

V usage is TRBV6-5 and J usage is TRBJ2-7; TRBD2 aligns across 9 bases. The CDR3 is 15 residues long. Germline V lookup: CDR1 MNHEY, CDR2 SVGAGI. J lost 5 bases, V lost 7 bases, and 12 bases had no gene match. CDR3: CASNPPAGGVNEQYF. CDR3 sequence (DNA): TGTGCCAGCAATCCGCCGGCGGGAGGGGTAAACGAGCAGTACTTC.

The V and J genes are TRBV11-2 and TRBJ2-1; 10 nucleotides align to TRBD2. The CDR3 contains 18 residues. CDR1 is SGHAT, CDR2 FQNNGV, per germline. J gave up 8 bases and V 5 bases, and 18 bases lay outside the gene matches. The CDR3 nucleotides are TGTGCCAGCAGCCGTATCGCCCAAAGCGGGAGGGCCGTCGATGAGCAGTTCTTC. This sequence encodes CASSRIAQSGRAVDEQFF.

The chain has TRBV7-9 and TRBJ2-7, with 9 positions matching TRBD1. The CDR3 is made up of 15 amino acids. Germline CDR1 SEHNR, CDR2 FQNEAQ (reference sequence). Unmatched junction bases numbered 5, after V lost 5 bases and J lost 0 bases. CDR3 DNA sequence: TGTGCCAGCAGCCCGGGGGACAGGGCCTCCTACGAGCAGTACTTC. Protein product: CASSPGDRASYEQYF.

The chain links TRBV3-1 (or the pseudogene TRBV3-2) to TRBJ2-2, with 8 bases aligning to TRBD1. Trimming removed 5 bases from V and 6 bases from J; junction bases left unmatched: 14. This CDR3 has 17 amino acids. The V gene's germline CDR1 is LGHDT and CDR2 YNNKEL (reference sequence). CDR3 coding DNA: TGTGCCAGCAGCGTAGGACAGGGCTCGTTCGGTCCCGGGGAGCTGTTTTTT. Protein: CASSVGQGSFGPGELFF.

The chain joins TRBV6-5 to TRBJ2-5; D is unresolved. This CDR3 spans 12 amino acids. Germline V gene data show CDR1 as MNHEY and CDR2 as SVGAGI. Trimming removed 7 bases from V and 4 bases from J, with 10 bases in between. The CDR3 coding sequence is TGTGCCAGCACTCCCTATAGAGAGACCCAGTACTTC. Protein: CASTPYRETQYF.

This rearrangement joins TRBV5-4 to TRBJ1-3; D perhaps matches TRBD1 (6 bases). The V and J ends lost 9 bases and 0 bases respectively, with 16 bases between them. CDR3 size: 15 residues. Germline lookup yields CDR1 SGHNT and CDR2 YYREEE (reference sequence). The CDR3 region has the DNA TGTGCCACAGAGCTACAGGGACCCTCTGGAAACACCATATATTTT. Protein product: CATELQGPSGNTIYF.

The chain is built from TRBV9 and TRBJ2-1; D might be TRBD2 (6 bases). The CDR3 sequence is 16 residues long. Trimming left V 0 bases short and J 8 bases short, with 18 bases between. Germline CDR1 and CDR2: SGDLS and YYNGEE. The CDR3 DNA follows: TGTGCCAGCAGCGTAGGTGGAGGGAGCGGGTTAGATGAGCAGTTCTTC. It is translated as CASSVGGGSGLDEQFF.